This T cell receptor beta chain was sequenced for a study of spatial heterogeneity in lung cancer. Study results and caveats: Mutation counts in tumors were tracked by counts of expanded intratumoral alpha and beta TCRs.

CDR3 length: 14 residues. The trim removed 4 bases at V and 7 bases at J, leaving 3 bases unmatched. The V gene's germline CDR1 is SGHRS and CDR2 YFSETQ. This clonotype was seen many times. Antigen unknown. TCRdb re-called the 5' RACE reads with MiXCR, one entry per CDR3 protein. The table records under 20,000 distinct CDR3 sequences, approximately 6.3% of them present only once. This sample's time point: sample taken at primary tumor resection. The cohort: 70 to 75 early-stage, untreated non-small cell lung cancer patients. No cells were sorted before sequencing. The whole RNA sequenced was extracted from tumor, nontumor lung or frozen PBMC.

The receptor was isolated from a male donor with early-stage non-small cell lung cancer. The material sequenced was lung tumor tissue, taken at surgery. This rearrangement joins TRBV5-1 to TRBJ2-1; 12 nucleotides align to TRBD2. CDR3 amino acids: CASSPGLAGNEQFF. Here the CDR3 DNA reads TGCGCCAGCAGCCCCGGACTAGCGGGGAATGAGCAGTTCTTC.